The T cell receptor beta chain under discussion was sequenced for a study of blood T cell repertoires in COVID-19. Study-wide context: PBMCs, B-cell-depleted T cells, or T cells were the source of the cDNA or gDNA that made up the material.

V lost 1 base, J lost 4 bases, and 14 bases lay in between. CDR1 and CDR2 from the germline V gene are LGHDT and YNNKEL (reference sequence). CDR3 length equals 15 residues. Methods used by the authors: Cell counts per sample came from amplifying reference gene primers. Clones were read by immunoSEQ multiplex PCR, and TCRdb kept only the in-frame ones, dropping some. V, J and clone size were drawn from that table, and D and trimming were deduced from the DNA. The data show some 260,000 clones, with around 85% seen just once and approximately 9.1% held by the top ten. The chain employs TRBV3-1 (or the pseudogene TRBV3-2) and TRBJ2-7; possibly TRBD2 for D (7 bases). The specimen sequenced was peripheral blood. The TCR comes from a man older than 75 with acute or convalescent COVID-19. CDR3 sequence: CASSQGAGAIYEQYF. CDR3 sequence (DNA): TGTGCCAGCAGCCAAGGTGCGGGGGCTATTTACGAGCAGTACTTC.